Listed below are T cell receptor beta chains from one sample, sequenced in a study of control samples from healthy donors and cancer patients. The protocol was immunoSEQ multiplex PCR, while the TCRdb copy is restricted to in-frame clones and leaves out a portion. Altogether over 10,000 clones are present, about 77% being singletons, with the ten largest covering about 8%. The source material was formalin-fixed, paraffin-embedded tissue. The source is a male donor with melanoma. The CDR3 runs from the conserved cysteine through the conserved F or W.

v_gene: TRBV28
j_gene: TRBJ1-6
CDR3aa: CASSPQNAYNSPLHF

v_gene: TRBV18
j_gene: TRBJ1-2
CDR3aa: CASSPGQGASGYTF

v_gene: TRBV7-2
j_gene: TRBJ1-2
CDR3aa: CASSSGRGPFSGGYTF

v_gene: TRBV11-1
j_gene: TRBJ2-2
CDR3aa: CASKGGTVGGELFF

v_gene: TRBV7-2
j_gene: TRBJ2-1
CDR3aa: CASSLVGGRKNGEVPFF

v_gene: TRBV19
j_gene: TRBJ2-7
CDR3aa: CASSIDHRQDITYEQYF

v_gene: TRBV19
j_gene: TRBJ1-2
CDR3aa: CASSMVTGGYTF

v_gene: TRBV6-5
j_gene: TRBJ1-1
CDR3aa: CASNHRVNTEAFF

v_gene: TRBV29-1
j_gene: TRBJ1-4
CDR3aa: CSAMGGAGEKLFF

v_gene: TRBV10-2
j_gene: TRBJ2-7
CDR3aa: CASSEIYEQYF

v_gene: TRBV7-2
j_gene: TRBJ2-7
CDR3aa: CASSSRASGEQYF

v_gene: TRBV7-9
j_gene: TRBJ1-1
CDR3aa: CASSAMGAAEAFF

v_gene: TRBV28
j_gene: TRBJ2-2
CDR3aa: CASSLGQGFPGELFF

v_gene: TRBV7-9
j_gene: TRBJ1-1
CDR3aa: CASSLERTAEAFF

v_gene: TRBV6-5
j_gene: TRBJ1-2
CDR3aa: CASSYGGQYGYTF

v_gene: TRBV7-8
j_gene: TRBJ2-4
CDR3aa: CASSLALGPLAKNIQYF